This TCR beta chain was recovered during a study of T cells in Graves' hyperthyroidism and ophthalmopathy. This clonotype has a count of ten or more. CDR1 and CDR2 (germline): GTSNPN, SVGIG (reference sequence). Trimming shortened V by 4 bases and J by 2 bases, and 13 bases separated the two germline ends. There are 14 residues in the CDR3. TCR beta CDR3 regions were amplified from RNA. First-round RT-PCR with HTBI primers amplified the TCR CDR3 region. TCRdb re-derived calls from the multiplex PCR reads in MiXCR, one entry per CDR3 protein. The sample includes some 740,000 distinct CDR3 sequences, 14% of them seen just once.

This rearrangement joins TRBV30 to TRBJ2-3; possible D gene TRBD1, 5 bases. Sequencing used blood. This receptor was taken from a woman under 30 with Graves' hyperthyroidism. CDR3 nucleotide sequence: TGTGCCTGGACCGCAGGGATCTCCACAGATACGCAGTATTTT. It is translated as CAWTAGISTDTQYF. The full variable domain, in which reference TRBV30 and TRBJ2-3 provide the parts outside the CDR3, is SQTIHQWPATLVQPVGSPLSLECTVEGTSNPNLYWYRQAAGRGLQLLFYSVGIGQISSEVPQNLSASRPQDRQFILSSKKLLLSDSGFYLCAWTAGISTDTQYFGPGTRLTVL.